Below, 26 T cell receptor beta chains from the same sample are listed, as sequenced in a study of cytomegalovirus exposure and HLA in healthy donors. PCR employed 60 Vbeta and 13 Jbeta primers. Produced via immunoSEQ multiplex PCR; TCRdb's table is partial and in-frame only. The sample holds around 200,000 clones, 70% to 85% seen once. Sequenced sample: PBMCs. These receptors were obtained from a woman in her 40s in good health and CMV-seronegative.

This clone was detected only once. The rearrangement links TRBV27 to TRBJ2-7; tentative D call: TRBD1 (6 bases). The V end lost 3 bases, the J end lost 2 bases, and 17 bases lay between the germline ends. Germline V gene lookup returns CDR1 MNHEY and CDR2 SMNVEV (reference sequence). This CDR3 is built from 16 residues. This CDR3 is CASSFSAGARTYEQYF. The CDR3 coding sequence is TGTGCCAGCAGTTTCTCTGCAGGGGCGAGGACCTACGAGCAGTACTTC.

The V call is TRBV7-9, the J call TRBJ2-3; a possible D gene is TRBD2 (6 bases). This CDR3 comprises 14 residues. V was cut by 3 bases and J by 4 bases, with 11 bases left in between. Germline V gene data show CDR1 as SEHNR and CDR2 as FQNEAQ (reference sequence). The CDR3 DNA reads TGTGCCAGCAGCTTGGAGGGGTTCCCAGATACGCAGTATTTT. It codes for CASSLEGFPDTQYF.

This clone was seen a few times. The chain links TRBV7-6 to TRBJ1-1, with 7 bases that match TRBD1. Per the germline V gene, CDR1 is SGHVS and CDR2 is FNYEAQ. The V and J ends lost 5 bases and 4 bases, in that order; junction bases with no gene match: 7. There are 14 residues in the CDR3. The CDR3 protein is CASSARQGGTEAFF. CDR3 sequence (DNA): TGTGCCAGCAGCGCCCGACAGGGCGGCACTGAAGCTTTCTTT.

CDR3 amino acids: CASSWEGPNTGELFF. As DNA, the CDR3 is TGTGCCAGCAGCTGGGAGGGACCGAACACCGGGGAGCTGTTTTTT. The chain couples TRBV7-9 to TRBJ2-2, with TRBD2 matching 7 bases. Germline lookup yields CDR1 SEHNR and CDR2 FQNEAQ (reference sequence). The CDR3 runs 15 residues. The V segment lost 4 bases and the J segment 0 bases; nucleotides outside the gene matches: 2.

The chain has TRBV2 and TRBJ2-5, with 8 bases identical to TRBD2. Looked up from germline, CDR1 is SNHLY and CDR2 is FYNNEI. J gave up 1 base and V 3 bases, and 4 bases lay outside the gene matches. The CDR3 is made up of 15 amino acids. The CDR3 nucleotides are TGTGCCAGCAGTGATAGCGGGACATCCCAAGAGACCCAGTACTTC. It specifies CASSDSGTSQETQYF.

This clone was counted only a few times. The gene calls are TRBV5-1 and TRBJ1-6, with TRBD1 identical over 10 bases. The CDR3 has 17 amino acids. V dropped 3 bases and J dropped 10; count of bases not matched to a gene: 13. CDR1 and CDR2 from the germline V gene are SGHRS and YFSETQ. CDR3 protein: CASSSSLGQGTGSPLHF. CDR3 DNA: TGCGCCAGCAGCTCGTCACTGGGACAGGGGACAGGATCACCCCTCCACTTT.

The CDR3 region is CASTRSADQPQHF. Here the CDR3 DNA reads TGTGCCTCCACCCGGAGTGCGGATCAGCCCCAGCATTTT. The V and J genes are TRBV6-6 and TRBJ1-5, with D unclear. The germline gives CDR1 MNHNY, CDR2 SVGAGI (reference sequence). V lost 11 bases and J 5 bases, leaving 16 bases between the germline ends. CDR3 length: 13 amino acids.

V is TRBV6-6 and J is TRBJ2-1; D unresolved. Germline CDR1 is MNHNY and CDR2 is SVGAGI (reference sequence). The CDR3 has 12 amino acids. Trimming shortened V by 5 bases and J by 6 bases, and 8 bases separated the two germline ends. Here the CDR3 reads CASSPTLNEQFF. The CDR3 bases are TGTGCCAGCAGTCCGACTCTCAATGAGCAGTTCTTC.

The chain carries TRBV7-8 and TRBJ2-1, with 13 bases lining up with TRBD2. V gave up 6 bases and J gave up 0 bases; unmatched junction bases: 8. The germline gives CDR1 SGHVS, CDR2 FQNEAQ. The CDR3 sequence is 18 residues long. This CDR3 reads CASSPGLAGASSYNEQFF. The CDR3 bases are TGTGCCAGCAGTCCCGGACTAGCGGGGGCTAGCTCCTACAATGAGCAGTTCTTC.

The V call is TRBV4-2, the J call TRBJ1-2; 9 bases agree with TRBD1. Per germline, CDR1 LGHNA and CDR2 YNFKEQ. CDR3 length equals 17 residues. With 5 bases clipped from V and 0 bases from J, the junction kept 10 bases outside the gene matches. The chain's CDR3 is CASSARDRAFANYGYTF. CDR3 bases: TGTGCCAGCAGCGCCCGGGACAGGGCTTTCGCTAACTATGGCTACACCTTC.

This chain uses TRBV11-1 with TRBJ1-1; TRBD1 aligns across 7 bases. With 1 base clipped from V and 1 base from J, the junction kept 3 bases outside the gene matches. Germline V gene sequence: CDR1 SGHAT, CDR2 FQDESV (reference sequence). This CDR3 comprises 15 residues. The CDR3 region has the DNA TGTGCCAGCAGCTTAGGGACAGGTCGGAACACTGAAGCTTTCTTT. Protein sequence: CASSLGTGRNTEAFF. The full variable domain, its missing parts supplied by reference TRBV11-1 and TRBJ1-1, is EAEVAQSPRYKITEKSQAVAFWCDPISGHATLYWYRQILGQGPELLVQFQDESVVDDSQLPKDRFSAERLKGVDSTLKIQPAELGDSAMYLCASSLGTGRNTEAFFGQGTRLTVV.

V is TRBV7-8 and J is TRBJ2-2; D not certain. V lost 4 bases and J lost 1, with 10 bases in between. Germline values: CDR1 SGHVS, CDR2 FQNEAQ. The CDR3 consists of 15 residues. CDR3 region: CASSWRNRNTGELFF. The CDR3 coding sequence is TGTGCCAGCAGCTGGCGGAATCGGAACACCGGGGAGCTGTTTTTT. Using reference TRBV7-8 and TRBJ2-2 for the parts outside the CDR3, the full variable domain is GAGVSQSPRYKVAKRGQDVALRCDPISGHVSLFWYQQALGQGPEFLTYFQNEAQLDKSGLPSDRFFAERPEGSVSTLKIQRTQQEDSAVYLCASSWRNRNTGELFFGEGSRLTVL.

The chain combines TRBV28 with TRBJ1-2; TRBD1 agrees at 7 bases. This CDR3 is built from 13 residues. V shed 8 bases, J shed 2 bases, and the junction held 5 bases outside the gene matches. Germline-derived CDR1 and CDR2 are MDHEN and SYDVKM. CDR3 loop: CASGSDRNYGYTF. Written as DNA, the CDR3 is TGTGCCAGCGGCTCGGACAGGAACTATGGCTACACCTTC.

The chain carries TRBV7-2 and TRBJ2-7, with D unresolved. The germline V and J ends were trimmed by 5 bases and 6 bases, with 11 bases remaining between them. The CDR3 extends over 12 amino acids. Germline assignment: CDR1 SGHTA and CDR2 FQGNSA. The CDR3 DNA reads as TGTGCCAGCAGCGTAGACTTCTCCGAGCAGTACTTC. This gives the protein CASSVDFSEQYF.

The chain combines TRBV15 with TRBJ2-2, with D possibly being TRBD1 (6 bases). The germline gives CDR1 LNHNV, CDR2 YYDKDF (reference sequence). Trimming cost V 9 bases and J 3 bases, with 11 bases left between them. The CDR3 sequence is 13 residues long. Here the CDR3 reads CATKDRYTGELFF. CDR3 sequence (DNA): TGTGCCACGAAGGACAGATACACCGGGGAGCTGTTTTTT.

The V and J genes are TRBV7-3 and TRBJ2-1; TRBD1 agrees at 8 bases. The CDR3 is 16 amino acids. Looked up from germline, CDR1 is SGHTA and CDR2 is FQGTGA. V lost 2 bases and J lost 7; bases outside the gene matches: 10. The CDR3 nucleotides read TGTGCCAGCAGCTTAGCCACCGGACAGGGTTGGAATGAGCAGTTCTTC. This sequence encodes CASSLATGQGWNEQFF.

In its sample, this clone was seen a few times. The genes are TRBV19 and TRBJ1-5; D unclear. This CDR3 contains 13 residues. V was shortened by 6 bases and J by 3 bases, with 9 bases between the two germline ends. Germline V CDR1 and CDR2: LNHDA, SQIVND (reference sequence). The CDR3 coding sequence is TGTGCCAGTAGGACTGAGAACAATCAGCCCCAGCATTTT. Protein: CASRTENNQPQHF.

The CDR3 DNA sequence: TGTGCCATCAGCCTTTCGGGGACAGGGGGCGAAAAACTGTTTTTT. Amino acid sequence: CAISLSGTGGEKLFF. The rearrangement joins TRBV10-3 to TRBJ1-4; 12 positions agree with TRBD1. Germline V gives CDR1 ENHRY, CDR2 SYGVKD. The CDR3 length is 15 residues. Unmatched junction bases numbered 7, after V lost 6 bases and J lost 8 bases.

The V call is TRBV27, the J call TRBJ2-1; 8 nucleotides line up with TRBD1. Per germline, CDR1 MNHEY and CDR2 SMNVEV (reference sequence). This CDR3 has 17 residues. The V gene end was trimmed by 3 bases and the J gene end by 4 bases; junction bases not matched to a gene: 11. Here the CDR3 DNA reads TGTGCCAGCAGTTTCCCCGGCGACAGGGGTAAATACAATGAGCAGTTCTTC. It encodes CASSFPGDRGKYNEQFF.

The chain recombines TRBV13 with TRBJ2-1; 15 positions match TRBD2. The trim removed 4 bases at V and 4 bases at J, leaving 5 bases unmatched. The CDR3 sequence is 17 residues long. Germline V CDR1 and CDR2: PRHDT, FYEKMQ (reference sequence). CDR3 in amino acids: CASSSWTSGGVYNEQFF. The DNA of the CDR3 is TGTGCCAGCAGCTCATGGACTAGCGGGGGGGTTTACAATGAGCAGTTCTTC.

This clone turned up a few times. The rearrangement joins TRBV4-1 to TRBJ1-1, with a weak D call TRBD1 (6 bases). The CDR3 is 15 residues long. Germline V gene sequence: CDR1 MGHRA, CDR2 YSYEKL. The germline V and J ends were trimmed by 0 bases and 1 base, with 9 bases remaining between them. The CDR3 bases are TGCGCCAGCAGCCAAGAGGGGGCGTCGAACACTGAAGCTTTCTTT. As protein: CASSQEGASNTEAFF.

V and J are TRBV23-1 and TRBJ2-1; TRBD2 agrees at 9 bases. TRBV23-1 is sorted into the ORF group, with uncertain function. This CDR3 has 17 residues. Trimming took 3 bases from V and 7 from J; bases not matched to a gene: 13. The CDR3 loop reads CASSHSGAGTSLNEQFF. Here the CDR3 DNA reads TGCGCCAGCAGTCACTCTGGGGCGGGGACTAGCTTGAATGAGCAGTTCTTC.

V gene TRBV5-5 combines with J gene TRBJ1-6; D remains unclear. The germline V gene encodes CDR1 SGHKS and CDR2 YYEKEE (reference sequence). The length of the CDR3 is 14 residues. The germline V and J ends were trimmed by 4 bases and 11 bases, with 16 bases remaining between them. CDR3 sequence: CASSPGPEGTPLHF. The DNA for the CDR3 is TGTGCCAGCAGCCCTGGACCTGAGGGAACACCCCTCCACTTT.

This rearrangement joins TRBV29-1 to TRBJ2-5, with 8 bases fitting TRBD1. The CDR3 runs 11 residues. Germline assignment: CDR1 SQVTM and CDR2 ANQGSEA. With 4 bases clipped from V and 6 bases from J, the junction kept 1 base outside the gene matches. CDR3 nucleotide sequence: TGCAGCGTTGGGACAGGGCAGACCCAGTACTTC. Protein sequence: CSVGTGQTQYF. Complete variable domain (other parts from reference TRBV29-1 and TRBJ2-5): SAVISQKPSRDICQRGTSLTIQCQVDSQVTMMFWYRQQPGQSLTLIATANQGSEATYESGFVIDKFPISRPNLTFSTLTVSNMSPEDSSIYLCSVGTGQTQYFGPGTRLLVL.

J is TRBJ2-1 and V is TRBV11-3, with D possibly matching TRBD1 (6 bases). The CDR3 length is 14 residues. CDR1 and CDR2 (germline): SGHNT, YENEEA. The V gene lost 7 bases and the J gene lost 4 bases, with 14 bases spanning the gap. The CDR3 region is CASNSRTEYNEQFF. For the CDR3, the DNA is TGTGCCAGCAACTCCCGGACAGAGTACAATGAGCAGTTCTTC.

This clone has just a few counts. The chain recombines TRBV2 with TRBJ2-6; D unclear. Germline-derived CDR1 and CDR2 are SNHLY and FYNNEI. Trimming pared 4 bases from V and 0 bases from J, leaving 13 bases between. There are 17 residues in the CDR3. The CDR3 nucleotides are TGTGCCAGCAGTGCGCACTTATCTTCCTCTGGGGCCAACGTCCTGACTTTC. Translation: CASSAHLSSSGANVLTF.